This entry lists 11 T cell receptor beta chains sequenced from one sample in a study of control samples from healthy donors and cancer patients. Sequencing used immunoSEQ multiplex PCR; TCRdb keeps in-frame clones, though not all of them. The repertoire holds about 190,000 clones, with 90% to 95% as singletons. The sequencing sample was made of blood. The receptors here all came from a young man in good health.

The chain recombines TRBV10-3 with TRBJ2-7; TRBD2 matches 7 bases. J lost 1 base, V lost 2 bases, and 11 bases had no gene match. Germline values: CDR1 ENHRY, CDR2 SYGVKD. This CDR3 is built from 17 residues. This chain's CDR3 is CAISEPASGTTSYEQYF. The DNA for the CDR3 is TGTGCCATCAGTGAGCCCGCTAGCGGAACAACGTCCTACGAGCAGTACTTC.

This clone was seen just once. The CDR3 region is CASSLSHGLKDNEQFF. The CDR3 region has the DNA TGTGCCAGCAGCCTGAGTCACGGACTCAAAGACAATGAGCAGTTCTTC. This chain connects TRBV5-4 to TRBJ2-1, with D tentatively TRBD2 (5 bases). This CDR3 has 16 amino acids. With 4 bases removed from V and 5 bases from J, the gap between germline ends came to 19 bases. Germline loops: CDR1 SGHNT, CDR2 YYREEE (reference sequence).

The genes are TRBV19 and TRBJ2-7; 9 bases are a match to TRBD1. After removal of 6 bases from V and 6 bases from J, the junction contained 15 bases not matched to a gene. This CDR3 is 16 amino acids long. Germline values: CDR1 LNHDA, CDR2 SQIVND (reference sequence). CDR3 protein: CASRPPGGTGIREQYF. As DNA, the CDR3 is TGTGCCAGTAGGCCCCCGGGCGGGACAGGGATCCGCGAGCAGTACTTC.

The J gene is TRBJ2-7, the V gene TRBV7-8; 9 bases are a match to TRBD1. Germline CDR1 SGHVS, CDR2 FQNEAQ. CDR3 size: 13 residues. Trimming cost V 5 bases and J 6 bases; bases outside gene matches: 5. The CDR3 nucleotides read TGTGCCAGCAGCCGGGACAGGGTGTCCGAGCAGTACTTC. This translates into CASSRDRVSEQYF.

The CDR3, as DNA: TGTGCCAGCAGCTTAGGTGAAGACACTGAAGCTTTCTTT. It encodes CASSLGEDTEAFF. The chain couples TRBV7-7 to TRBJ1-1; no reliable D call. Trimming stripped 1 base from V and 3 bases from J, with 6 bases between. There are 13 residues in the CDR3. Germline loops: CDR1 SSHAT, CDR2 FNYEAQ (reference sequence).

This clone appeared once. V is TRBV6-6 and J is TRBJ2-7; 10 nucleotides match TRBD2. The CDR3 totals 14 residues. Germline trimming cut 4 bases from V and 3 bases from J; bases unmatched to any gene: 3. Germline loops: CDR1 MNHNY, CDR2 SVGAGI (reference sequence). CDR3 DNA sequence: TGTGCCAGCAGTTCCGTAGCGGGGGGCTACGAGCAGTACTTC. Translating it yields CASSSVAGGYEQYF.

The genes are TRBV4-1 and TRBJ1-1; 9 bases match TRBD1. With V trimmed by 0 bases and J by 0 bases, 2 bases remained unmatched. CDR1 and CDR2 from the germline V gene are MGHRA and YSYEKL. The CDR3 is 16 amino acids. CDR3 loop: CASSQDGTGLNTEAFF. Written as DNA, the CDR3 is TGCGCCAGCAGCCAAGACGGGACAGGGCTGAACACTGAAGCTTTCTTT.

The V call is TRBV10-2, the J call TRBJ1-1, with unresolved D. The germline gives CDR1 WSHSY, CDR2 SAAADI. Trimming took 6 bases from V and 7 from J, leaving 6 bases between them. The CDR3 length is 10 residues. CDR3 residues: CASRGSEAFF. The CDR3 region has the DNA TGCGCCAGCAGGGGAAGTGAAGCTTTCTTT.

This chain connects TRBV4-1 to TRBJ1-2, with a tentative D call TRBD1 (5 bases). This CDR3 is 16 amino acids long. CDR1 MGHRA and CDR2 YSYEKL come from the germline V gene. With 3 bases removed from V and 0 bases from J, the gap between germline ends came to 14 bases. In nucleotides, the CDR3 is TGCGCCAGCAGCCAGGGGGGGACCGAAGCTAACTATGGCTACACCTTC. It translates to CASSQGGTEANYGYTF.

The chain combines TRBV18 with TRBJ1-2; 7 bases are a match to TRBD1. After removal of 6 bases from V and 2 bases from J, the junction contained 6 bases not matched to a gene. Germline V lookup: CDR1 KGHSH, CDR2 LQKENI. The CDR3 length is 14 residues. The CDR3 nucleotides are TGTGCCAGCTCTGTCGGACAGGTCAACTATGGCTACACCTTC. It yields the protein CASSVGQVNYGYTF.

The chain couples TRBV24-1 to TRBJ2-1; D not certain. This CDR3 has 15 residues. CDR1 KGHDR and CDR2 SFDVKD come from the germline V gene. Trimming removed 6 bases at V and 8 bases at J, with 19 bases between. CDR3 protein: CATSNTRNPWDEQFF. The CDR3 nucleotides are TGTGCCACCAGTAACACTCGGAACCCCTGGGATGAGCAGTTCTTC.